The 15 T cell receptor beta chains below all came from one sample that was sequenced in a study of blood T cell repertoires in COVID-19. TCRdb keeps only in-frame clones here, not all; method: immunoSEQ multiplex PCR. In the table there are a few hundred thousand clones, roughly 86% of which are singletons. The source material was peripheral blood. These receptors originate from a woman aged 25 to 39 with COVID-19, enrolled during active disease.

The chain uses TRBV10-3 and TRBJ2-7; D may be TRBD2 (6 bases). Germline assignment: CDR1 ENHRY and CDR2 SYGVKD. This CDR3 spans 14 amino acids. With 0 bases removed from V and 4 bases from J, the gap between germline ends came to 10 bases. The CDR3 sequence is CAISESTSTYEQYF. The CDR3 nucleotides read TGTGCCATCAGTGAGTCGACTAGTACGTACGAGCAGTACTTC.

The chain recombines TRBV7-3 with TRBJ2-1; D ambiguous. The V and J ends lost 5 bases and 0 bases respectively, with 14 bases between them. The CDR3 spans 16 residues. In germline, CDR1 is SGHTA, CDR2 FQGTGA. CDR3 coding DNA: TGTGCCAGCAGCCAAATGGGCGTAAGCTCCTACAATGAGCAGTTCTTC. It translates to CASSQMGVSSYNEQFF.

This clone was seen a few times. The DNA of the CDR3 is TGTGCCACCAGCAGAGGACTAAGCTCCTATAATTCACCCCTCCACTTT. The encoded protein is CATSRGLSSYNSPLHF. V usage is TRBV15 and J usage is TRBJ1-6; D not certain. The V gene lost 1 base and the J gene lost 0 bases, with 7 bases spanning the gap. Germline V gene sequence: CDR1 LNHNV, CDR2 YYDKDF (reference sequence). CDR3 size: 16 residues.

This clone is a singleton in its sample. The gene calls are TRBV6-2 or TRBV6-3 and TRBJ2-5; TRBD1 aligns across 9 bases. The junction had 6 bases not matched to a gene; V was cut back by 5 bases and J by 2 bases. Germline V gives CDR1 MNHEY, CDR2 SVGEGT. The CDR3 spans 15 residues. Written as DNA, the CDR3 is TGTGCCAGCAGTCCCCCCGGGACAGGGCAAGAGACCCAGTACTTC. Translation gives CASSPPGTGQETQYF.

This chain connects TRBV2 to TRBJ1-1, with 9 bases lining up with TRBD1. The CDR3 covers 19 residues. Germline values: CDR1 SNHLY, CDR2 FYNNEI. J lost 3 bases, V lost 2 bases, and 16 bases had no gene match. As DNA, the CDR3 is TGTGCCAGCAGTGAACCCCGCTTAGGGACAGGGCCGTGGGACACTGAAGCTTTCTTT. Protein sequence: CASSEPRLGTGPWDTEAFF.

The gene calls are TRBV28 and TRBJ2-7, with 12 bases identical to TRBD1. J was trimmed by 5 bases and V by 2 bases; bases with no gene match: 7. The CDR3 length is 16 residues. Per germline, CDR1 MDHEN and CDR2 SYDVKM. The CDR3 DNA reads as TGTGCCAGCAGTTTAAGGGACAGGGGGCCTGGGGACGAGCAGTACTTC. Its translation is CASSLRDRGPGDEQYF.

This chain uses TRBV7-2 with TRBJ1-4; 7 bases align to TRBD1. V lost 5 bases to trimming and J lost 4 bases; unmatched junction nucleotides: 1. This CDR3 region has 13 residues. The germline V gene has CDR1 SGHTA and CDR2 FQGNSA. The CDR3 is CASSRDSNEKLFF. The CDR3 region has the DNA TGTGCCAGCAGCCGGGACAGTAATGAAAAACTGTTTTTT.

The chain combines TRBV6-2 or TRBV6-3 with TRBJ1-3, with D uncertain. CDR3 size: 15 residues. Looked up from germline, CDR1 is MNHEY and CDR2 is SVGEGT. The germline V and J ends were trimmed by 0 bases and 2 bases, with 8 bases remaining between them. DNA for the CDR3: TGTGCCAGCAGTTACTCGAGCGGGACTGGAAACACCATATATTTT. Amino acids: CASSYSSGTGNTIYF.

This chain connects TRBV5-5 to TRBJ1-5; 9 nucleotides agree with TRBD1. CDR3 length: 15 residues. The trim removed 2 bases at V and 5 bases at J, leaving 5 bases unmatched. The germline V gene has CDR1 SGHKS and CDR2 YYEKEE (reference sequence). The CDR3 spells CASSFSWDRDQPQHF. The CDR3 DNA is TGTGCCAGCAGCTTTTCTTGGGACAGGGATCAGCCCCAGCATTTT. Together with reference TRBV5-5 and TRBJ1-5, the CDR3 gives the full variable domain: DAGVTQSPTHLIKTRGQQVTLRCSPISGHKSVSWYQQVLGQGPQFIFQYYEKEERGRGNFPDRFSARQFPNYSSELNVNALLLGDSALYLCASSFSWDRDQPQHFGDGTRLSIL.

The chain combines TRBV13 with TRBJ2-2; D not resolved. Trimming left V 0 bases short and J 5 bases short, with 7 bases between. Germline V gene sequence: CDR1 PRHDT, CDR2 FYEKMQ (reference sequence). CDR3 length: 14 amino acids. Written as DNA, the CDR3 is TGTGCCAGCAGCTTAGGTAGGAGAACCGGGGAGCTGTTTTTT. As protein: CASSLGRRTGELFF.

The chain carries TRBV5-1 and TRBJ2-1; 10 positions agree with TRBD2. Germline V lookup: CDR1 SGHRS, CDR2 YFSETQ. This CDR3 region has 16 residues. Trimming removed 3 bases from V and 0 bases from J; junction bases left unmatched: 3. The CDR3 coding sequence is TGCGCCAGCAGCTCACCTAGCGGGAGCTCCTACAATGAGCAGTTCTTC. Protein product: CASSSPSGSSYNEQFF.

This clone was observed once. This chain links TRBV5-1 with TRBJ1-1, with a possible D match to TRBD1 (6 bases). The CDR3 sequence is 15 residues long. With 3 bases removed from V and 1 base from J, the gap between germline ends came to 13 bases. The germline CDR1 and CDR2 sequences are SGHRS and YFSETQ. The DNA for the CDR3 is TGCGCCAGCAGCTCCCAGACAGGACCGAACACTGAAGCTTTCTTT. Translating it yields CASSSQTGPNTEAFF.

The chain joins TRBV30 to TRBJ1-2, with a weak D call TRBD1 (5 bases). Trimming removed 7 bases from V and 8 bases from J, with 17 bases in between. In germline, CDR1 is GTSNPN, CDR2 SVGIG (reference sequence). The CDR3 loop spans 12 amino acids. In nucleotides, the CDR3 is TGTGCCTATGGAATGACAGATGGCGGCTACACCTTC. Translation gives CAYGMTDGGYTF.

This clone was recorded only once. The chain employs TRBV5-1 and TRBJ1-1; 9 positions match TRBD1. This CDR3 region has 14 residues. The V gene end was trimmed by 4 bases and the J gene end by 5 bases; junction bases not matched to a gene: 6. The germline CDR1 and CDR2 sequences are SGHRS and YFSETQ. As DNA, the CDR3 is TGCGCCAGCAGCACGGGACAGGGTGAGACTGAAGCTTTCTTT. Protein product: CASSTGQGETEAFF.

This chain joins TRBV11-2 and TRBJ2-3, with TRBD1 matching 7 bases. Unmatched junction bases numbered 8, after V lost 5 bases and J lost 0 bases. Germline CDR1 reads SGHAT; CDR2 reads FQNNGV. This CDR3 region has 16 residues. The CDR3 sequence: CASSTRDSASTDTQYF. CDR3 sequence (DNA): TGTGCCAGCAGCACCCGGGACAGTGCAAGCACAGATACGCAGTATTTT. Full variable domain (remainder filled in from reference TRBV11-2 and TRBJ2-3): EAGVAQSPRYKIIEKRQSVAFWCNPISGHATLYWYQQILGQGPKLLIQFQNNGVVDDSQLPKDRFSAERLKGVDSTLKIQPAKLEDSAVYLCASSTRDSASTDTQYFGPGTRLTVL.